This T cell receptor beta chain was documented in a study of CD8+CD57+ T cells in acquired aplastic anemia. Study outcomes and limitations: There were about 27 CD8+ CDR3 sequences that occurred in both patients and controls.

Researchers used genomic DNA as the template to profile TCR beta VDJ and CDR3. MiXCR was run by TCRdb on the reads, yielding one entry per CDR3 protein. The repertoire holds around 210,000 distinct CDR3 sequences, 50% to 70% seen once, with about 60% in the top ten. The CDR3 totals 15 residues. V was clipped by 6 bases and J by 2 bases; unmatched bases: 5. Germline assignment: CDR1 SNHLY and CDR2 FYNNEI. For sequencing, patients were chosen who had shown expansion of CD8+CD57+ cells by flow cytometry. A word on this clonotype: Its target is not known.

The receptor comes from a human donor with aplastic anemia. V is TRBV2 and J is TRBJ2-7, with 12 bases that match TRBD2. Sequenced material: sorted CD4+, CD8+, or CD8+CD57+ T cells (not recorded which) from PBMCs. For the CDR3, the DNA is TGTGCCAGCAGGCTAGCGGGGGGGACAACCTACGAGCAGTACTTC. Translation: CASRLAGGTTYEQYF.